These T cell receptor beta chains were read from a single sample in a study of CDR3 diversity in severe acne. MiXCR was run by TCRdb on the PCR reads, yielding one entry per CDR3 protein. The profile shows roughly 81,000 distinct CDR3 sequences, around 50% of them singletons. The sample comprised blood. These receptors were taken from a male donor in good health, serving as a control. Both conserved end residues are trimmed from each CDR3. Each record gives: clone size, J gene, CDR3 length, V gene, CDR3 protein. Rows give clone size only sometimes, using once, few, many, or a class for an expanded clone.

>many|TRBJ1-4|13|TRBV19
ASKTGEGTNEKLF
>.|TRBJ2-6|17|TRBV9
ASSPNPGTGRSGASVLT
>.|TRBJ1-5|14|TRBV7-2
ASSPRTGSGNQPQH
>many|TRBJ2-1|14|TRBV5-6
ASSGNRGLLYNEQF
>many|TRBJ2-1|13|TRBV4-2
ASSQVGDSYNEQF
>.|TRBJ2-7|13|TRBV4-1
ASSQGTPASGEQY
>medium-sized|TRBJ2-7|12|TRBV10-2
ASIPGQGNYEQY
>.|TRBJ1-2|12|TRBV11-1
ASSLSDAPYGYT
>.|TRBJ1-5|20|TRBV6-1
ASSDRVLVREKLFFGSGTQH
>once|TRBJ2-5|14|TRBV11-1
ASSGGRTGVLETQY
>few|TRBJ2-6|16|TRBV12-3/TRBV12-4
ASSQRGQAGSGANVLT
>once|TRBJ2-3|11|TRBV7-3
ASSLTSPGTQY
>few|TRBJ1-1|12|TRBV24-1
ATSGGARNTEAF
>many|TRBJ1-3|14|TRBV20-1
SARDRLGFSGNTIY
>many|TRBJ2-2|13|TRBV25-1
ASRGPAGVGGELF
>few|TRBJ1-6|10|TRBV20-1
SAIGGNSPLH
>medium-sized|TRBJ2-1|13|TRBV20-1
SAFSGTSGSGGQF
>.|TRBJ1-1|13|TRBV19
ASSICSGVNTEAF